A single TCR beta chain is shown here with its context. What it binds is not known. PCR amplification relied on 60 Vbeta primers (plus 13 Jbeta primers). The assay was immunoSEQ multiplex PCR, and TCRdb's table has in-frame clones only and misses some. This sample's clone table lists roughly 43,000 clones. This record belongs to a study of cytomegalovirus exposure and HLA in healthy donors. Study results and caveats: An Asian-associated ancestry cluster reportedly showed fewer N-insertions than the roughly 670-donor mean in a later analysis.

This sequence originates from a woman in her thirties or forties in good health and CMV-seronegative. The sample taken for sequencing was PBMCs.

In DNA, the CDR3 is TGTGCCAGCAGTTACTCGGGGGGGGACTACGAGCAGTACTTC. It specifies CASSYSGGDYEQYF. The chain employs TRBV6-5 and TRBJ2-7; 7 bases agree with TRBD2. CDR1 and CDR2 from the germline V gene are MNHEY and SVGAGI. Trimming cost V 0 bases and J 3 bases; bases outside gene matches: 2. The CDR3 runs to 14 residues.